The rows below give T cell receptor beta chains drawn from one sample of a study of regulatory T cells in long-lasting Graves disease. Each CDR3 protein is one row after TCRdb ran MiXCR on the multiplex PCR reads. Of over 450,000 distinct CDR3 sequences listed, more than 10% are singletons. The same sample was also used in a study of T cells in Graves' hyperthyroidism and ophthalmopathy.

This sample comprised peripheral blood mononuclear cells (PBMCs), obtained at new diagnosis, from a patient treated with antithyroid drugs. The receptors come from a woman aged 25 to 39 with Graves disease. Both conserved end residues are part of each CDR3. A D gene is named only where the DNA matches it firmly. For some rows the clone size is stated as once, few or many, or as a class when expanded; others skip it.

V	size	D	J	DNA	CDR3
TRBV13	many	.	TRBJ2-1	TGTGCCAGCAGCTTAAGTTGGAATGAGCAGTTCTTC	CASSLSWNEQFF
TRBV5-1	many	.	TRBJ2-1	TGCGCCAGCAAGGCCCAGGGGTCCTCCTACAATGAGCAGTTCTTC	CASKAQGSSYNEQFF
TRBV29-1	.	.	TRBJ1-2	TGCAGCGTTCCTAAGCGGGGGGTTAACTATGGCTACACCTTC	CSVPKRGVNYGYTF
TRBV6-9	many	TRBD2	TRBJ2-7	TGTGCCAGCAGTTATAGGGGACTAGCGGGAGTAAACGAGCAGTACTTC	CASSYRGLAGVNEQYF
TRBV14	few	TRBD1	TRBJ1-1	TGTGCCAGCAGTCGGCAGGGGGCAGCGAACACTGAAGCTTTCTTT	CASSRQGAANTEAFF
TRBV2	many	TRBD2	TRBJ2-1	TGTGCCAGCAGTGAACGGCTAGCGGGAGACTGGACGTTCTTC	CASSERLAGDWTFF
TRBV10-1	few	.	TRBJ1-1	TGCGCCAGCAGTGATCCGAACACTGAAGCTTTCTTT	CASSDPNTEAFF
TRBV7-6	many	TRBD1	TRBJ2-1	TGTGCCAGCAGCTTAGACACGAGGACAGGGGGCAGCTCCTACAATGAGCAGTTCTTC	CASSLDTRTGGSSYNEQFF
TRBV3-1	many	.	TRBJ1-5	TGTGCCAGCAGCCAAACCTTCGGGTCTGGTCAGCCCCAGCATTTT	CASSQTFGSGQPQHF
TRBV19	many	.	TRBJ1-1	TGTGCCAGTAGTATAGCGTCGGGGCAGAAGAACACTGAAGCTTTCTTT	CASSIASGQKNTEAFF
TRBV12-3/TRBV12-4	many	TRBD1	TRBJ2-7	TGTGCCAGCACACCTACAGGGGGCGACGACGCCTACGAGCAGTACTTC	CASTPTGGDDAYEQYF
TRBV7-2	many	TRBD2	TRBJ2-3	TGTGCCAGCAGCTTATTCGCGGGAGGGATCAGCACAGATACGCAGTATTTT	CASSLFAGGISTDTQYF
TRBV19	many	TRBD1	TRBJ1-4	TGTGCCAGTAGTAGCCAAGACAGGGATCGAGAAAAACTGTTTTTT	CASSSQDRDREKLFF
TRBV28	many	TRBD2	TRBJ2-7	TGTGCCAGCAGTTCCTTCAGCGGGAGCGGGTCCTACGAGCAGTACTTC	CASSSFSGSGSYEQYF
TRBV5-6	many	.	TRBJ2-1	TGTGCCAGCAGCCCCATTTGGGGGGGCCTTATAGCCAATGAGCAGTTCTTC	CASSPIWGGLIANEQFF
TRBV7-9	.	.	TRBJ2-7	TGTGCCAGCAGCTCGGACAGCGGCTCCTACGAGCAGTACTTC	CASSSDSGSYEQYF
TRBV24-1	.	.	TRBJ2-1	TGTGCCACCAACGGGACCTACAATGAGCAGTTCTTC	CATNGTYNEQFF
TRBV7-9	.	TRBD1	TRBJ1-1	TGTGCCAGCAGCTCCGGGGCACAGGGGGCGTTGGCTGAAGCTTTCTTT	CASSSGAQGALAEAFF
TRBV10-3	many	.	TRBJ1-5	TGTGCCATCAGTGAGTCGGGACCTGGGGGCAGGGGAAATCAGCCCCAGCATTTT	CAISESGPGGRGNQPQHF
TRBV6-1	many	.	TRBJ1-1	TGTGCCAGCAACGAGGGATCAGCGGCTTTCTTT	CASNEGSAAFF
TRBV13	many	TRBD1	TRBJ2-5	TGTGCCAGCAGCATATTACAGGGGTGGCAAGAGACCCAGTACTTC	CASSILQGWQETQYF
TRBV7-9	many	TRBD1	TRBJ1-1	TGTGCCAGCAGCGATTGGACAGGGGCGACCACTGAAGCTTTCTTT	CASSDWTGATTEAFF
TRBV9	.	.	TRBJ1-2	TGTGCCAGCAGCCCCGGACTGGGGGGCTACACCTTC	CASSPGLGGYTF
TRBV12-3/TRBV12-4	few	.	TRBJ2-1	TGTGCCAGCAGTTTATGGAGGACAAACAATGAGCAGTTCTTC	CASSLWRTNNEQFF
TRBV11-2	many	.	TRBJ1-1	TGTGCCAGCAGCGCCAAGGCAGGTGGGACTGAAGCTTTCTTT	CASSAKAGGTEAFF
TRBV19	.	TRBD2	TRBJ2-1	TGTGCCAGTAGTATTGTCGGGGGGAGCAATGAGCAGTTCTTC	CASSIVGGSNEQFF
TRBV6-1	many	.	TRBJ2-7	TGTGCCAGCAGCCCAAGGAATAGCTTTTACGAGCAGTACTTC	CASSPRNSFYEQYF
TRBV12-3/TRBV12-4	many	.	TRBJ2-3	TGTGCCAGCAGTTTAGAGGGGCCGGGACTCTTCACGCAGTATTTT	CASSLEGPGLFTQYF
TRBV7-9	many	.	TRBJ2-5	TGTGCCAGCAGCTTACGCGGGGAAAGGGAGACCCAGTACTTC	CASSLRGERETQYF
TRBV9	many	.	TRBJ2-5	TGTGCCAGCAGCGCTCTCGGGTTAGCGGTTGAAGAGACCCAGTACTTC	CASSALGLAVEETQYF
TRBV3-1	.	.	TRBJ1-1	TGTGCCAGCACCGAAGTCGGGGGTGAAGCTTTCTTT	CASTEVGGEAFF
TRBV6-1	.	.	TRBJ1-1	TGTGCCAGCAGTCAGTATGACCCGGGGAACACTGAAGCTTTCTTT	CASSQYDPGNTEAFF
TRBV7-2	.	.	TRBJ2-3	TGTGCCAGCAGCCGCGCCGGCGGGACAAACACAGATACGCAGTATTTT	CASSRAGGTNTDTQYF
TRBV12-3/TRBV12-4	many	.	TRBJ2-7	TGTGCCAGCAAGGGCATTTCCTACGAGCAGTACTTC	CASKGISYEQYF
TRBV11-2	many	TRBD1	TRBJ2-5	TGTGCCAGCGGCTTCAGGGGGCCAGAGACCCAGTACTTC	CASGFRGPETQYF
TRBV2	many	.	TRBJ1-5	TGTGCCAGCAAAAGAGATAATGGGGGCAATCAGCCCCAGCATTTT	CASKRDNGGNQPQHF
TRBV19	many	.	TRBJ2-1	TGTGCCAGTAAGCCGAGAGTGAGTTCATACAATGAGCAGTTCTTC	CASKPRVSSYNEQFF
TRBV20-1	.	.	TRBJ2-1	TGCAGTGCTCCGAGGGCCGGGACACAACACAATGAGCAGTTCTTC	CSAPRAGTQHNEQFF
TRBV10-3	.	.	TRBJ2-7	TGTGCCATCAGTCCCGCCGGGGCGTTGTCCCTCGAGCAGTACTTC	CAISPAGALSLEQYF
TRBV4-2	many	.	TRBJ1-2	TGTGCCAGCAGCCAAGTTCCGTCTAACTATGGCTACACCTTC	CASSQVPSNYGYTF
TRBV12-3/TRBV12-4	many	.	TRBJ1-5	TGTGCCAGCAGTTTGTGGGGGCTTGAGGGTCAGCCCCAGCATTTT	CASSLWGLEGQPQHF